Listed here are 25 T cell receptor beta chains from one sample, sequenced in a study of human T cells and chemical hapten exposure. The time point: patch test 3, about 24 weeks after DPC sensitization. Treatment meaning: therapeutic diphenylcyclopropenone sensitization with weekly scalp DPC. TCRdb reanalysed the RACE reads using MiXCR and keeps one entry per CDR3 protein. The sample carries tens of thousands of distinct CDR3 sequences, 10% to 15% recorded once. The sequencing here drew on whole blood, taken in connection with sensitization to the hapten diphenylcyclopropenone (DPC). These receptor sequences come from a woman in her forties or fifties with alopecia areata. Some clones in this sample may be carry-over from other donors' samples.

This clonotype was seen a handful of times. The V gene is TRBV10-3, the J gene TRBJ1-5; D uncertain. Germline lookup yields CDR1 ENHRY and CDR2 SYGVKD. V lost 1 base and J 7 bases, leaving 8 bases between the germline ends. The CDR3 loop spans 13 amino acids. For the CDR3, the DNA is TGTGCCATCAGTGAGTATGTGGGCCAGCCCCAGCATTTT. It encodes CAISEYVGQPQHF.

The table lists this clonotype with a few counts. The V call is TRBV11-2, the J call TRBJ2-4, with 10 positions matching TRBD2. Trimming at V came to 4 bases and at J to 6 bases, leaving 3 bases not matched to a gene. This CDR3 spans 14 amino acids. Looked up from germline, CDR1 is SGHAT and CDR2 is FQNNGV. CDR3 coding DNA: TGTGCCAGCAGCTCCCGACTAGCGGGAAACATTCAGTACTTC. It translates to CASSSRLAGNIQYF.

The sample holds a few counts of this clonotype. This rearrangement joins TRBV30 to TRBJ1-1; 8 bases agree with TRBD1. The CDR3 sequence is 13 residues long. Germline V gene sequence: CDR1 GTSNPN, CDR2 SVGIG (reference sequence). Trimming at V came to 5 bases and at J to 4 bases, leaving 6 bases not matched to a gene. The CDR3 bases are TGTGCCTGGGACAGGGGTTTAGGCACTGAAGCTTTCTTT. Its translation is CAWDRGLGTEAFF.

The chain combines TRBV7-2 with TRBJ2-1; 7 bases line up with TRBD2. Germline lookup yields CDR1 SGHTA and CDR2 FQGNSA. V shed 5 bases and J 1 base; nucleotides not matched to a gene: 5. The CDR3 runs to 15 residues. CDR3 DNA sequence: TGTGCCAGCAGCCGAAGCGGGATGTCCTACAATGAGCAGTTCTTC. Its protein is CASSRSGMSYNEQFF.

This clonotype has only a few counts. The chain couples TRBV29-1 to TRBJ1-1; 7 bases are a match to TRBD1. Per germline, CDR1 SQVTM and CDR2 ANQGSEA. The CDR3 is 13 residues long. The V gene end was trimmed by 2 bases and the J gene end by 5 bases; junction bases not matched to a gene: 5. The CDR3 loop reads CSVEQGGGTEAFF. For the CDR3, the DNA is TGCAGCGTTGAACAGGGGGGTGGGACTGAAGCTTTCTTT.

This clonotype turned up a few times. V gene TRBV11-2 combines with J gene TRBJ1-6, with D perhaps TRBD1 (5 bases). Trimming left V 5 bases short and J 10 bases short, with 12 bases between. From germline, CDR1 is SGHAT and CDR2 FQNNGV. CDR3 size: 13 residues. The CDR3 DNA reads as TGTGCCAGCAGCGTCCGGCAGGGATCACCCCTCCACTTT. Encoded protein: CASSVRQGSPLHF.

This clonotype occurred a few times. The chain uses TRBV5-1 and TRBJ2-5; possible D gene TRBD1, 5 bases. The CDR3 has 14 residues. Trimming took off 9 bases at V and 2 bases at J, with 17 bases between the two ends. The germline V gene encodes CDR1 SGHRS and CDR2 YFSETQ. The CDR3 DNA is TGCGCCAACAAAAAGGGCAGGGATCAAGAGACCCAGTACTTC. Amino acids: CANKKGRDQETQYF.

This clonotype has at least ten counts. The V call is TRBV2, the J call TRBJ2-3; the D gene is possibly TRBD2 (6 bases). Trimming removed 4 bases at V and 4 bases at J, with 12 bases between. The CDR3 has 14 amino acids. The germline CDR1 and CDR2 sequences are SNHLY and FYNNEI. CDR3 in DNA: TGTGCCAGCAGTGTTCTACTAGCAGCAGATACGCAGTATTTT. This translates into CASSVLLAADTQYF.

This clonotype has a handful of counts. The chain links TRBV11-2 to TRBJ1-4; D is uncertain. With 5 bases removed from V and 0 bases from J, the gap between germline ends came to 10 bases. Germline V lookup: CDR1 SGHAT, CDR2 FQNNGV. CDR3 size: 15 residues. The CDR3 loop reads CASSRYSATNEKLFF. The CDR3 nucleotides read TGTGCCAGCAGCCGATACAGCGCAACTAATGAAAAACTGTTTTTT.

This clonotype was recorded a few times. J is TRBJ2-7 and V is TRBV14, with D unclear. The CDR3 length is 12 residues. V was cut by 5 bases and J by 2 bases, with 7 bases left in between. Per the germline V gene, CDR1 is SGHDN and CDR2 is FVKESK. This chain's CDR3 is CASSGHTYEQYF. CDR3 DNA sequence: TGTGCCAGCAGCGGCCACACCTACGAGCAGTACTTC.

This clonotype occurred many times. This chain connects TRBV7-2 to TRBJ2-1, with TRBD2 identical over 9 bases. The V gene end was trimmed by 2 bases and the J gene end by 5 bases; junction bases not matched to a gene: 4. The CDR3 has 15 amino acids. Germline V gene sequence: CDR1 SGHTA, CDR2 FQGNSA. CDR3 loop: CASSLLAGSNNEQFF. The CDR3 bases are TGTGCCAGCAGCTTACTAGCGGGATCTAACAATGAGCAGTTCTTC. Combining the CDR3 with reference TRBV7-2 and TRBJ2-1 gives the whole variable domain GAGVSQSPSNKVTEKGKDVELRCDPISGHTALYWYRQSLGQGLEFLIYFQGNSAPDKSGLPSDRFSAERTGGSVSTLTIQRTQQEDSAVYLCASSLLAGSNNEQFFGPGTRLTVL.

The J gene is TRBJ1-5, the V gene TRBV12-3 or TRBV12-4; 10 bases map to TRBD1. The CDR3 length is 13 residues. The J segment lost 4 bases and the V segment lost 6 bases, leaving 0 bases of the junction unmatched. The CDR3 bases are TGTGCCAGCAGGGGACAGGGGAATCAGCCCCAGCATTTT. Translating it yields CASRGQGNQPQHF.

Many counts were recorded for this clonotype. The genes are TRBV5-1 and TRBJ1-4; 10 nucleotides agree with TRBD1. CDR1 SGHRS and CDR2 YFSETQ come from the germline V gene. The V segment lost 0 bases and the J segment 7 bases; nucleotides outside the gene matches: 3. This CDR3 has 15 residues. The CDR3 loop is CASSLAGTGVEKLFF. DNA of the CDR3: TGCGCCAGCAGCTTGGCCGGGACAGGGGTTGAAAAACTGTTTTTT.

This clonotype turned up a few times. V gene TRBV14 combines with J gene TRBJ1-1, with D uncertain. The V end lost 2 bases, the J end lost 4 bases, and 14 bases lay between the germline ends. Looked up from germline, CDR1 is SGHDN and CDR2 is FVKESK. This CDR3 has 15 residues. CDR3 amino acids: CASSQWMEGGTEAFF. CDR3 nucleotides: TGTGCCAGCAGCCAATGGATGGAGGGTGGCACTGAAGCTTTCTTT. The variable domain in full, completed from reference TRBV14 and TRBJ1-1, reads EAGVTQFPSHSVIEKGQTVTLRCDPISGHDNLYWYRRVMGKEIKFLLHFVKESKQDESGMPNNRFLAERTGGTYSTLKVQPAELEDSGVYFCASSQWMEGGTEAFFGQGTRLTVV.

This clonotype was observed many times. As DNA, the CDR3 is TGTGCCAGCAGTAGATTGACAGCTACAGTGGGCACAGATACGCAGTATTTT. Translation gives CASSRLTATVGTDTQYF. This sequence joins TRBV2 and TRBJ2-3; TRBD1 is a possible D gene (5 bases). V shed 5 bases and J shed 1 base, with 19 bases lying between them. CDR1 SNHLY and CDR2 FYNNEI come from the germline V gene. The CDR3 consists of 17 residues. Using reference TRBV2 and TRBJ2-3 for the parts outside the CDR3, the full variable domain is EPEVTQTPSHQVTQMGQEVILRCVPISNHLYFYWYRQILGQKVEFLVSFYNNEISEKSEIFDDQFSVERPDGSNFTLKIRSTKLEDSAMYFCASSRLTATVGTDTQYFGPGTRLTVL.

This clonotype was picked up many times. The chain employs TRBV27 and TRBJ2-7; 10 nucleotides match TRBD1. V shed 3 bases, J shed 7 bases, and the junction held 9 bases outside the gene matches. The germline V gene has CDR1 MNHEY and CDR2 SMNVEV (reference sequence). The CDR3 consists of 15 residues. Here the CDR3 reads CASSFGDRGSGEQYF. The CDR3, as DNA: TGTGCCAGCAGTTTCGGGGACAGGGGATCGGGTGAGCAGTACTTC.

The CDR3 reads CASSDLGFVTYEQFF. CDR3 in DNA: TGTGCCAGCAGTGACCTAGGATTCGTGACATATGAGCAGTTCTTC. The gene calls are TRBV2 and TRBJ2-1; D unclear. CDR3 length: 15 residues. Germline lookup yields CDR1 SNHLY and CDR2 FYNNEI. V lost 3 bases and J 8 bases, leaving 17 bases between the germline ends.

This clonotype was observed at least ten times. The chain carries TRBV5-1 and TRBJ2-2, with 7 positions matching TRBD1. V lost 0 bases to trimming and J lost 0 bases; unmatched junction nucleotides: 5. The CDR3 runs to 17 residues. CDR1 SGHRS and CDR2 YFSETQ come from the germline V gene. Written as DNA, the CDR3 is TGCGCCAGCAGCTTGGGGGACAGCCTCGCGAACACCGGGGAGCTGTTTTTT. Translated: CASSLGDSLANTGELFF.

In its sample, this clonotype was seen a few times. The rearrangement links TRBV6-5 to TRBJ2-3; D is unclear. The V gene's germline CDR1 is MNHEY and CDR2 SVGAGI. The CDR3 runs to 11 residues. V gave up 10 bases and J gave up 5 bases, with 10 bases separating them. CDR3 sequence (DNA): TGTGCCACCTCGCGAGAAGATACGCAGTATTTT. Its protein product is CATSREDTQYF.

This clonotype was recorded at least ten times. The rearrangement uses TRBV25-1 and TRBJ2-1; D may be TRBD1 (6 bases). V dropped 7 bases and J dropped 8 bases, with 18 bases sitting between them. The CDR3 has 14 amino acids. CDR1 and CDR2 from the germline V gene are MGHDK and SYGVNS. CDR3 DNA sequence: TGTGCCAGCAAGGAGGCAGGGGAAAGGCATGAGCAGTTCTTC. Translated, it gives CASKEAGERHEQFF.

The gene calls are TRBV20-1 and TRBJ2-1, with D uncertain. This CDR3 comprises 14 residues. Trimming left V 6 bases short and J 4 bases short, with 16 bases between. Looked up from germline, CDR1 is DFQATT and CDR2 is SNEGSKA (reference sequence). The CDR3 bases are TGCAGTGCCGATACAGATCCGCCGTACAATGAGCAGTTCTTC. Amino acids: CSADTDPPYNEQFF.

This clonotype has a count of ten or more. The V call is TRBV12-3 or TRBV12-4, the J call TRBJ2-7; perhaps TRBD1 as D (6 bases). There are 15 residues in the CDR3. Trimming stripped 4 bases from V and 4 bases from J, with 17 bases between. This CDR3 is CASSWGLAGAYEQYF. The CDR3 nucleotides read TGTGCCAGCAGTTGGGGTCTGGCAGGGGCTTACGAGCAGTACTTC.

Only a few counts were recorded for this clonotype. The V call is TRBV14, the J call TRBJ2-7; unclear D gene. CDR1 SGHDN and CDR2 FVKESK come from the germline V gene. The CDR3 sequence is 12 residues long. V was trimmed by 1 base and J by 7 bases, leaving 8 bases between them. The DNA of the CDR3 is TGTGCCAGCAGCCAAGCCGACTGGGAGCAGTACTTC. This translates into CASSQADWEQYF.

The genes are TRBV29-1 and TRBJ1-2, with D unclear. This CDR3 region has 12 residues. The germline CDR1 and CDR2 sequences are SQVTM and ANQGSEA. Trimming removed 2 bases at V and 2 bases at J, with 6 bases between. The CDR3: CSVELVNYGYTF. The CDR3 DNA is TGCAGCGTTGAATTGGTCAACTATGGCTACACCTTC.

The DNA of the CDR3 is TGCAGCGTGGCCGGGACAAACAATCAGCCCCAGCATTTT. Its protein is CSVAGTNNQPQHF. The V and J genes are TRBV29-1 and TRBJ1-5, with D maybe TRBD1 (6 bases). Germline CDR1 reads SQVTM; CDR2 reads ANQGSEA. The CDR3 has 13 amino acids. V was trimmed by 6 bases and J by 3 bases, leaving 12 bases between them.